A single T cell receptor (beta chain) is shown here with its context. This clone was recorded a few times. Its antigen is currently not known. Base-call qualities are not available, and no considerably larger clone is one nucleotide away. The CDR3 numbers 16 residues from cysteine through phenylalanine. The entry retains the CDR3 DNA only, 48 bases that are in frame from base 1. The germline V end is reduced by 7 bases and the J end by 1 base; junction bases left unmatched: 11. Reading the germline V gene gives CDR1 SQVTM and CDR2 ANQGSEA. These data originate in a study of beta chain features in type 1 diabetes (dated 2018 in TCRdb). For the wider study: Mean age, gender distribution, total cell number and subset yield were not different between patients and healthy donors. The study compared TCRB repertoires of sorted circulating CD4+ T cell subsets between recently diagnosed type 1 diabetes patients and matched healthy donors. Regulatory and stem cell-like memory subsets were obtained from only 8 patients and roughly eight healthy donors, while naive and central memory subsets were obtained from all 30 or so donors. A total of roughly 110 million sorted cells were examined across all samples, and the number of cells per subset was strongly correlated with RNA yield. Overall study results and their limits: Naive, central memory and regulatory TCRB repertoires appeared more similar among patients than among healthy donors. Only small numbers of individuals were included in the HLA sub-analyses, which left unresolved whether HLA type had any influence on TCRB rearrangement. At VDJ recombination sites, patients with type 1 diabetes made fewer insertions and deleted more nucleotides, a pattern implying thymic rearrangement abnormalities. Because cDNA was sequenced instead of genomic DNA, highly expressing activated cells could be over-represented, though the groups showed no difference in activation or CD3 levels. Type 1 diabetes patients showed a moderate but significant shortening of TCRB CDR3 length in all four CD4+ subsets. Shorter templates might have been favored by PCR, but patient and control samples were amplified and corrected together, so both groups would have been affected equally by any skew.

All of the isolated RNA was reverse transcribed with the High Capacity cDNA Reverse Transcription Kit, so expressed TCRB transcripts were sequenced. Deep immunoSEQ sequencing was performed on naive, central memory and regulatory T cell samples, with an average of around 3.4 million total reads per sample. After sorted cells were lysed in RLT buffer, RNA was extracted with DNase-treated RNeasy Micro or Mini kits, with the choice depending on cell number. Each cell subset was processed separately to prevent cross-contamination, with patient and healthy donor samples processed together. Using the immunoSEQ multiplex PCR, TCRB sequences were amplified from cDNA into 87-bp fragments spanning the CDR3 region. Sequencing of the amplicons was performed on the Illumina HiSeq platform. The authors' analysis ran thus. PCR bias was corrected computationally using synthetic template baselines, and reads within Hamming distance 2 were collapsed, with unmergeable singletons discarded. Reads were aligned to IMGT to assign V, D and J genes, CDR3 length, and insertions or deletions at six rearrangement sites. Clonotype counts were normalized to sorted cell number within each subset before computing true diversity and Gini coefficients with the tcR R package. Repertoire sharing was quantified using the overlap coefficient calculated on TCRB nucleotide sequences. Out-of-frame TCRB sequences from naive cells were analyzed as a proxy for the pre-selection repertoire. TCRdb carries this immuneACCESS record with in-frame sequences only. Its versions omit some clonotypes, under half of them owing to an unresolved V gene in the studies checked, with the rest unexplained. The DNA gave D and trimming, while V, J and clone size come from that table. This sample comprises fewer than 300,000 clones, 11% of them detected only once. In total, the top ten clones hold around 0.017% of the sample.

From each donor, a single peripheral blood sample of approximately 110 mL on average was drawn into heparinised tubes. Using a panel that included CD45RO, CCR7, CD25, CD127, CD95 and CD27, naive, central memory, regulatory and stem cell-like memory CD4+ T cells were sorted on a BD FACSAria II. Purity was above 95% for every sorted population. PBMCs were isolated right away by Lymphoprep density gradient centrifugation and were stained directly, without culture. To minimize batch effects, samples were stained and sorted in pairs, one healthy donor with one patient per experiment. The rearranged segments are TRBV29-1 and TRBJ2-2; TRBD1 aligns with 8 central bases. This receptor was obtained from a man aged 30-40 years with type 1 diabetes. The sequencing sample was made of naive CD4+ T cells from blood. Sample cell subset or site, as interpreted from the label and publication: true naive CD4+ T cells. CDR3 reads: CSALLPGQENTGELFF. The DNA is TGCAGCGCATTACTCCCGGGACAGGAGAACACCGGGGAGCTGTTTTTT.